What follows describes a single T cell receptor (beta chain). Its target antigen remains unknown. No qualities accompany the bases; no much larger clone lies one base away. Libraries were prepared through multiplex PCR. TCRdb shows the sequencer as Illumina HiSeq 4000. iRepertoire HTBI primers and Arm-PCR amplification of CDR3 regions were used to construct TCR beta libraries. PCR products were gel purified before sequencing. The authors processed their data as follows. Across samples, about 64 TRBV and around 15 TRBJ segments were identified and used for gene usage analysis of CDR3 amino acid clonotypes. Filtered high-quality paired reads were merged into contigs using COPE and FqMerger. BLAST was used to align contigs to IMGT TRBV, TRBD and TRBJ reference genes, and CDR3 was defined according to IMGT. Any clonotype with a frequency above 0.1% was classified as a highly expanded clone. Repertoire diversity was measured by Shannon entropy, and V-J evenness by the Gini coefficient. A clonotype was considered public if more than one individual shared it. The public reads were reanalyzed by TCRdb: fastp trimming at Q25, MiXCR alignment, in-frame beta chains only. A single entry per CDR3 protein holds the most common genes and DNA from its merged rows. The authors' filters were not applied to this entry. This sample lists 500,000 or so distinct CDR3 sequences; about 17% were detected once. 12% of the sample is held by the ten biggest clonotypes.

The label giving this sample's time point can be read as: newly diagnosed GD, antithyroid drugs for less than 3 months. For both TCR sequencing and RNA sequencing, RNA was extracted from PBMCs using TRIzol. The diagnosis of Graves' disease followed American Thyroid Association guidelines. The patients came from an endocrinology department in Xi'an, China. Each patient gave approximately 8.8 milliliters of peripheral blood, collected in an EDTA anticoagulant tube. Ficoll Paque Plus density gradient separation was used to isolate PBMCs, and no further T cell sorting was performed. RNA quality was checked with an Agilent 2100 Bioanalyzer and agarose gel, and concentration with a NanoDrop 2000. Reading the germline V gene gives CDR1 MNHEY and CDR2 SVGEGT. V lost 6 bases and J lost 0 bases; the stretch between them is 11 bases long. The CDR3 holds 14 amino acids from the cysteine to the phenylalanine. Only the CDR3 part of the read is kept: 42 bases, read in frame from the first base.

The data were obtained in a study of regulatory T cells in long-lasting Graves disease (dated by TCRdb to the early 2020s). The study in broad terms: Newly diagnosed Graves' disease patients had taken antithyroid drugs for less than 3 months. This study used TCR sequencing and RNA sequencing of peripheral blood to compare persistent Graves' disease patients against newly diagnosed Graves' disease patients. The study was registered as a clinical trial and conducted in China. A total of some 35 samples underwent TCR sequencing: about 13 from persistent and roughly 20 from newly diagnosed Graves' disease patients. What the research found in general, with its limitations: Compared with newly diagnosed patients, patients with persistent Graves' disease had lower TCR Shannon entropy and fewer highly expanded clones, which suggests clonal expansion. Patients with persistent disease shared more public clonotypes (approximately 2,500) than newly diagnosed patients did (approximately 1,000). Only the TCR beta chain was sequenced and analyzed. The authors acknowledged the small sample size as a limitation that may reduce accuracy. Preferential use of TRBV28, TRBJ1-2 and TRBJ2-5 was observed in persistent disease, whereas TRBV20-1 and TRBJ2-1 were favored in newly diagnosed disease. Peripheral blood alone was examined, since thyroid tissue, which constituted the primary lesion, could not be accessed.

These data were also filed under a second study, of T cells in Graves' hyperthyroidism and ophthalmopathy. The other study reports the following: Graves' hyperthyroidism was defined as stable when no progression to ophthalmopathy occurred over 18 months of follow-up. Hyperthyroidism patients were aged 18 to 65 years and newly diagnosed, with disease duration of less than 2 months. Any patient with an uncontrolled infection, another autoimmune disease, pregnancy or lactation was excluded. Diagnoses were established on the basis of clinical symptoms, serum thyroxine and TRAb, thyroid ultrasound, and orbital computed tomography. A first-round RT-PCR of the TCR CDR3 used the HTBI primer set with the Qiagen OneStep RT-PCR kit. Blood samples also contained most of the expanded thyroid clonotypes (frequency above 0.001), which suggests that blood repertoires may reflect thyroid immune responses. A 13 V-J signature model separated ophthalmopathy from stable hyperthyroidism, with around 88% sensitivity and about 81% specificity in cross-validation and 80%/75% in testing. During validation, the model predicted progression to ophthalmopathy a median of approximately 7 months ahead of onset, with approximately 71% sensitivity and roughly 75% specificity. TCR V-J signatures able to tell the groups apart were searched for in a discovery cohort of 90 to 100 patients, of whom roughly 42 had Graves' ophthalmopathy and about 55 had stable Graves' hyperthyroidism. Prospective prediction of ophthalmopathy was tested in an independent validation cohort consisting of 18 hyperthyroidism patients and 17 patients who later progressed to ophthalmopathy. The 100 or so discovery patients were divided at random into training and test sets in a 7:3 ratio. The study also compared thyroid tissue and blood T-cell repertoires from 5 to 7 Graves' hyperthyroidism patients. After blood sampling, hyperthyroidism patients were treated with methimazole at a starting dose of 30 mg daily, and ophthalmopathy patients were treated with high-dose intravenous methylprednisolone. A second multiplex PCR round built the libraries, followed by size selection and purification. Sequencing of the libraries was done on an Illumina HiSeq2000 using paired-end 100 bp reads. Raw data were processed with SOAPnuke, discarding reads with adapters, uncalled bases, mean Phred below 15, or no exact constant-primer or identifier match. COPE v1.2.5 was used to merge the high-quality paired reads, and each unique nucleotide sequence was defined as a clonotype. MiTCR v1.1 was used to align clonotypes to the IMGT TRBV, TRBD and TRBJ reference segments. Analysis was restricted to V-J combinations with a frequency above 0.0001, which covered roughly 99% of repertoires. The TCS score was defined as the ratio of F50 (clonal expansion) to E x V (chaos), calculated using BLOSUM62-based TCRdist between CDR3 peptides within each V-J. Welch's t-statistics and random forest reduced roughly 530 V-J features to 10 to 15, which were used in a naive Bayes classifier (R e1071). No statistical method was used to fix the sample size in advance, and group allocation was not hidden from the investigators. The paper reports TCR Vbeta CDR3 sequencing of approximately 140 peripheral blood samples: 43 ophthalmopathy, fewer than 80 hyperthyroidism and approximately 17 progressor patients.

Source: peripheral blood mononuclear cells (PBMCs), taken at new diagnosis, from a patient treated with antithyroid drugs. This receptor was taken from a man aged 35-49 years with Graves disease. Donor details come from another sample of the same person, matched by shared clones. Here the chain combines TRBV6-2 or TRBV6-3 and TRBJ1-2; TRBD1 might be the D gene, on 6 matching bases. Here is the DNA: TGTGCCAGCAGCCTAGACAGGACTAACTATGGCTACACCTTC. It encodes CASSLDRTNYGYTF.